The 20 T cell receptor beta chains given below trace back to one sample, sequenced in a study of cytomegalovirus exposure and HLA in healthy donors (dated by TCRdb to between 2016 and 2019). Library creation used the immunoSEQ multiplex PCR assay. The multiplex PCR relied on a mix of 60 forward primers for TCR Vbeta segments and 13 reverse primers for TCR Jbeta segments. What TCRdb holds here is the immuneACCESS table cut down to in-frame rearrangements. Part of the clones is not present; checked against another copy, under half of the missing clones reflect an unresolved V gene, and the others are unexplained. For this sample there are some 150,000 clones; 75% to 80% appear just once. The ten largest account for roughly 4.3% of the sample. Input material: PBMCs. Every receptor here comes from a male donor in good health and CMV-seronegative.

This chain joins TRBV19 and TRBJ2-1; TRBD2 matches at 9 bases. Germline V gene sequence: CDR1 LNHDA, CDR2 SQIVND (reference sequence). This CDR3 comprises 16 residues. Losses at the gene ends were 4 bases for V and 2 bases for J; bases not matched to a gene: 6. The CDR3 DNA sequence: TGTGCCAGTAGTAAACTAGCGGGCCACACCTACAATGAGCAGTTCTTC. Translated, it gives CASSKLAGHTYNEQFF.

The V call is TRBV19, the J call TRBJ2-7; 8 bases are a match to TRBD1. Germline lookup yields CDR1 LNHDA and CDR2 SQIVND (reference sequence). After removal of 5 bases from V and 5 bases from J, the junction contained 8 bases not matched to a gene. This CDR3 is built from 14 residues. The CDR3 DNA follows: TGTGCCAGTAGTCGGACAGGGAGGATCGACGAGCAGTACTTC. This sequence encodes CASSRTGRIDEQYF.

V usage is TRBV29-1 and J usage is TRBJ2-7, with 11 nucleotides matching TRBD1. Germline assignment: CDR1 SQVTM and CDR2 ANQGSEA. Trimming took 4 bases from V and 7 from J; bases not matched to a gene: 9. The CDR3 runs 14 residues. CDR3 region: CSVGNRDRGREQYF. For the CDR3, the DNA is TGCAGCGTTGGGAACCGGGACAGGGGGAGAGAGCAGTACTTC.

J is TRBJ1-6 and V is TRBV6-6; the match to TRBD1 covers 7 bases. J lost 7 bases, V lost 4 bases, and 7 bases had no gene match. Per germline, CDR1 MNHNY and CDR2 SVGAGI (reference sequence). The CDR3 sequence is 15 residues long. The CDR3 loop reads CASSLAGGWNSPLHF. The CDR3 DNA sequence: TGTGCCAGCAGTTTGGCAGGGGGTTGGAATTCACCCCTCCACTTT.

The CDR3 nucleotides read TGTGCCAGCAGTCCACAGGGCCAAGAGACCCAGTACTTC. Encoded protein: CASSPQGQETQYF. The chain links TRBV11-2 to TRBJ2-5, with D perhaps matching TRBD1 (6 bases). This CDR3 has 13 amino acids. The V and J ends lost 6 bases and 1 base respectively, with 9 bases between them. CDR1 SGHAT and CDR2 FQNNGV come from the germline V gene.

This clone was seen a single time. The gene calls are TRBV7-9 and TRBJ2-3; tentatively, D is TRBD2 (5 bases). V lost 5 bases and J 0 bases, leaving 15 bases between the germline ends. Germline-derived CDR1 and CDR2 are SEHNR and FQNEAQ (reference sequence). The CDR3 is 16 amino acids. CDR3 sequence (DNA): TGTGCCAGCAGCCTCGGACTCTACTCTAGCACAGATACGCAGTATTTT. This sequence encodes CASSLGLYSSTDTQYF.

The CDR3 DNA reads as TGTGCCAGCTCAATGGCCAAGACGGGAGCAGATACGCAGTATTTT. Translating it yields CASSMAKTGADTQYF. This sequence joins TRBV6-4 and TRBJ2-3; possible D gene TRBD2, 6 bases. The germline V gene encodes CDR1 MRHNA and CDR2 SNTAGT. CDR3 length: 15 amino acids. Trimming took off 8 bases at V and 4 bases at J, with 19 bases between the two ends.

The J gene is TRBJ2-5, the V gene TRBV7-8; 11 nucleotides agree with TRBD1. CDR1 is SGHVS and CDR2 is FQNEAQ in the germline V gene. The V segment lost 2 bases and the J segment 2 bases; nucleotides outside the gene matches: 4. The CDR3 length is 16 residues. The CDR3 protein is CASSLLRDRGQETQYF. DNA for the CDR3: TGTGCCAGCAGCTTATTAAGGGACAGGGGGCAAGAGACCCAGTACTTC.

J is TRBJ1-1 and V is TRBV7-9; D unresolved. Trimming pared 3 bases from V and 7 bases from J, leaving 9 bases between. CDR1 and CDR2 from the germline V gene are SEHNR and FQNEAQ (reference sequence). The CDR3 is made up of 12 amino acids. The CDR3 spells CASSFEQLEAFF. The DNA of the CDR3 is TGTGCCAGCAGCTTCGAACAGCTTGAAGCTTTCTTT.

This clone was picked up one time. The V gene is TRBV7-2, the J gene TRBJ1-5; 10 nucleotides agree with TRBD1. Per germline, CDR1 SGHTA and CDR2 FQGNSA. This CDR3 is built from 16 residues. V lost 1 base to trimming and J lost 6 bases; unmatched junction nucleotides: 6. CDR3 bases: TGTGCCAGCAGCTTAGGAGGACAGGGGGTGGGTCAGCCCCAGCATTTT. This codes for CASSLGGQGVGQPQHF.

The chain carries TRBV11-2 and TRBJ2-5; TRBD1 aligns across 7 bases. This CDR3 comprises 14 residues. The germline V gene encodes CDR1 SGHAT and CDR2 FQNNGV. J gave up 1 base and V 5 bases, and 4 bases lay outside the gene matches. The CDR3 DNA follows: TGTGCCAGCAGCCCCTGGGACAGCCAAGAGACCCAGTACTTC. Residues: CASSPWDSQETQYF.

J is TRBJ2-7 and V is TRBV2; TRBD1 is a possible D gene (6 bases). Per the germline V gene, CDR1 is SNHLY and CDR2 is FYNNEI. This CDR3 is 12 amino acids long. Trimming shortened V by 6 bases and J by 4 bases, and 10 bases separated the two germline ends. The CDR3 DNA sequence: TGTGCCAGCAGCTACAGGGTTTACGAGCAGTACTTC. Its translation is CASSYRVYEQYF.

This chain joins TRBV6-1 and TRBJ1-5, with TRBD1 as a possible D gene (6 bases). The CDR3 extends over 15 amino acids. V was shortened by 6 bases and J by 3 bases, with 15 bases between the two germline ends. Looked up from germline, CDR1 is MNHNS and CDR2 is SASEGT. The CDR3 coding sequence is TGTGCCAGCAGCCCCCGACAGGAGACCAATCAGCCCCAGCATTTT. It encodes CASSPRQETNQPQHF.

This rearrangement joins TRBV19 to TRBJ1-2; 10 bases agree with TRBD1. Trimming at V came to 4 bases and at J to 1 base, leaving 9 bases not matched to a gene. CDR1 and CDR2 (germline): LNHDA, SQIVND (reference sequence). The CDR3 has 17 amino acids. CDR3 loop: CASSSRDRGPLNYGYTF. As DNA, the CDR3 is TGTGCCAGTAGTAGCCGGGACAGGGGTCCCCTTAACTATGGCTACACCTTC.

The chain joins TRBV6-5 to TRBJ1-2; 7 bases match TRBD1. Germline trimming cut 4 bases from V and 3 bases from J; bases unmatched to any gene: 8. CDR1 is MNHEY and CDR2 is SVGAGI in the germline V gene. CDR3 length: 15 residues. The CDR3 sequence: CASSSETGNYYGYTF. The CDR3, as DNA: TGTGCCAGCAGTTCCGAGACAGGGAATTACTATGGCTACACCTTC.

This clone was counted once. This CDR3 reads CASSSSGGRVGTEAFF. Here the CDR3 DNA reads TGCGCCAGCAGCTCGAGTGGAGGGCGGGTAGGTACTGAAGCTTTCTTT. The chain has TRBV5-1 and TRBJ1-1, with no clear D. Germline-derived CDR1 and CDR2 are SGHRS and YFSETQ. Trimming shortened V by 3 bases and J by 5 bases, and 20 bases separated the two germline ends. There are 16 residues in the CDR3.

This clone was seen only a few times. This chain uses TRBV7-9 with TRBJ1-1; D gene uncertain. CDR1 is SEHNR, CDR2 FQNEAQ, per germline (reference sequence). The CDR3 is made up of 13 amino acids. The V and J ends lost 7 bases and 1 base respectively, with 10 bases between them. CDR3 sequence: CASTPEANTEAFF. The CDR3 nucleotides read TGTGCCAGCACCCCGGAGGCGAACACTGAAGCTTTCTTT.

This clone was seen a handful of times. This chain joins TRBV5-1 and TRBJ2-1, with TRBD2 matching over 8 bases. V was pared by 4 bases and J by 9 bases, with 12 bases of the junction left unmatched. The CDR3 contains 15 residues. Germline V CDR1 and CDR2: SGHRS, YFSETQ. The CDR3 region has the DNA TGCGCCAGCAGCGGAACTAGCGGAGATGTTGGTGAGCAGTTCTTC. It specifies CASSGTSGDVGEQFF.

The chain recombines TRBV5-1 with TRBJ2-1, with 11 bases that match TRBD2. V dropped 2 bases and J dropped 7; count of bases not matched to a gene: 8. This CDR3 comprises 16 residues. CDR1 is SGHRS and CDR2 is YFSETQ in the germline V gene. The CDR3 is CASSLTASGRRNEQFF. DNA for the CDR3: TGCGCCAGCAGCTTAACCGCTAGCGGGAGGAGGAATGAGCAGTTCTTC. The variable domain in full, completed from reference TRBV5-1 and TRBJ2-1, reads KAGVTQTPRYLIKTRGQQVTLSCSPISGHRSVSWYQQTPGQGLQFLFEYFSETQRNKGNFPGRFSGRQFSNSRSEMNVSTLELGDSALYLCASSLTASGRRNEQFFGPGTRLTVL.

This chain uses TRBV11-2 with TRBJ1-2; weak D call: TRBD1 (6 bases). The V end was cut by 5 bases, the J end by 5 bases, with 15 bases between. Germline assignment: CDR1 SGHAT and CDR2 FQNNGV. There are 14 residues in the CDR3. The CDR3 protein is CASSPGPGTYGYTF. Here the CDR3 DNA reads TGTGCCAGCAGCCCTGGCCCCGGGACATATGGCTACACCTTC.